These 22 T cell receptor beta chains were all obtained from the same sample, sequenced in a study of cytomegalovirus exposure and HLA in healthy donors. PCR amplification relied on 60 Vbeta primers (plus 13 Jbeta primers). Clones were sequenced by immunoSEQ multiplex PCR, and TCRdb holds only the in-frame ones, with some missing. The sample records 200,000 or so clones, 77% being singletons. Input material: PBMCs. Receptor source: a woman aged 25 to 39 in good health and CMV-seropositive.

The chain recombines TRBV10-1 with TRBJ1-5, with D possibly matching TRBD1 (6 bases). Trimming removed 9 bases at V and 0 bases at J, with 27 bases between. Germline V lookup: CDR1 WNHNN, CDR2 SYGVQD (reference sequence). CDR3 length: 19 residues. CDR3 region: CARTGGQLNRIYSNQPQHF. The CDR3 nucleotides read TGCGCCAGGACCGGAGGACAGCTAAATCGAATCTATAGCAATCAGCCCCAGCATTTT.

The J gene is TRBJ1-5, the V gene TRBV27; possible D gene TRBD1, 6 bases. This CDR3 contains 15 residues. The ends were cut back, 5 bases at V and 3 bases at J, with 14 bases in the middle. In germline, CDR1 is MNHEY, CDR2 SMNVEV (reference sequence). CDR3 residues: CASSDGQTVNQPQHF. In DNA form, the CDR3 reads TGTGCCAGCAGTGACGGACAGACAGTCAATCAGCCCCAGCATTTT.

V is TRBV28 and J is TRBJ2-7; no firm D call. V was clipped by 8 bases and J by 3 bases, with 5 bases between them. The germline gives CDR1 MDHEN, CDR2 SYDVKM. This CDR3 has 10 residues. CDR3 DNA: TGTGCCAGCCGGAGCTACGAGCAGTACTTC. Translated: CASRSYEQYF.

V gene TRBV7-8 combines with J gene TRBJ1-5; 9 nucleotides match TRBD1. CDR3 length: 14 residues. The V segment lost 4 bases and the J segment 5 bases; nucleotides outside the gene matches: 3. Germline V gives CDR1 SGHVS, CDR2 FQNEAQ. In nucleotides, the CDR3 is TGTGCCAGCAGCTCGGGACAGGGTTATCAGCCCCAGCATTTT. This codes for CASSSGQGYQPQHF.

CDR3 amino acids: CASSQRLASPTGELFF. CDR3 nucleotide sequence: TGTGCCAGCAGCCAAAGACTAGCGAGTCCCACCGGGGAGCTGTTTTTT. The J gene is TRBJ2-2, the V gene TRBV7-2; 8 nucleotides match TRBD2. Germline CDR1 SGHTA, CDR2 FQGNSA. The CDR3 is 16 amino acids. The junction had 9 bases not matched to a gene; V was cut back by 5 bases and J by 4 bases.

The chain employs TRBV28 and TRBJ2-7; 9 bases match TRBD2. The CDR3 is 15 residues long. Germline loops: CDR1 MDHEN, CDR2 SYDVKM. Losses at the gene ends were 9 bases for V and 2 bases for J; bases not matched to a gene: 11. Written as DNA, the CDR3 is TGTGCCAGTCTGGGGCGGGAGGGCCTAGCCTACGAGCAGTACTTC. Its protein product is CASLGREGLAYEQYF.

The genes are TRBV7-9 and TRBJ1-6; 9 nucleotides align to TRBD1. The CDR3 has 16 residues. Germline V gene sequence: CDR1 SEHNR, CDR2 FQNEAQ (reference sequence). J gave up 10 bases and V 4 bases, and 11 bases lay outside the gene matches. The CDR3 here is CASSYSPGQGRSPLHF. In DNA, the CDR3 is TGTGCCAGCAGCTATTCTCCGGGACAGGGAAGGTCACCCCTCCACTTT.

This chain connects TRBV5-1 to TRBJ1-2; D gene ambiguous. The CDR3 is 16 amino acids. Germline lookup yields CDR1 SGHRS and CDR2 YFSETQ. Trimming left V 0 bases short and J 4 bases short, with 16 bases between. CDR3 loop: CASSLGFGVVGYGYTF. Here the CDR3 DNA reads TGCGCCAGCAGCTTGGGATTCGGGGTTGTGGGCTATGGCTACACCTTC.

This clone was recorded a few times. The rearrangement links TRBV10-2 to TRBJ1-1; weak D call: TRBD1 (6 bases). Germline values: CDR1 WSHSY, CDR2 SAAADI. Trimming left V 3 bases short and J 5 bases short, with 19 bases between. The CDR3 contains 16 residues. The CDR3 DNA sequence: TGCGCCAGCAGTGAAGCGGGACACCCCAGGGAGACTGAAGCTTTCTTT. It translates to CASSEAGHPRETEAFF.

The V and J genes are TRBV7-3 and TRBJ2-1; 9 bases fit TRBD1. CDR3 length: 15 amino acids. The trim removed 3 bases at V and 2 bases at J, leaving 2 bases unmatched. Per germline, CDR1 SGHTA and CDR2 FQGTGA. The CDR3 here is CASSFGQGPYNEQFF. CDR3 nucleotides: TGTGCCAGCAGCTTCGGACAGGGGCCCTACAATGAGCAGTTCTTC.

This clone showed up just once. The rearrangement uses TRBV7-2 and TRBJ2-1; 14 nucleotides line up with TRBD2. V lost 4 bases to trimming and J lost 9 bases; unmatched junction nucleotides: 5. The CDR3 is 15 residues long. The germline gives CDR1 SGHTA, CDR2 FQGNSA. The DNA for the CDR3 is TGTGCCAGCAGCTACCAGGGACTAGCGGGAGCTGAGCAGTTCTTC. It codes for CASSYQGLAGAEQFF.

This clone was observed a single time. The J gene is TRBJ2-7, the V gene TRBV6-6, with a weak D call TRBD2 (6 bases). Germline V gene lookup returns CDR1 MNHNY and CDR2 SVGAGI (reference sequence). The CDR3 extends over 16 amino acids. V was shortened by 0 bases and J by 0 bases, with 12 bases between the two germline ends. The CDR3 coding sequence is TGTGCCAGCAGTTACTCTAAGGGACTGAGCTCCTACGAGCAGTACTTC. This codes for CASSYSKGLSSYEQYF.

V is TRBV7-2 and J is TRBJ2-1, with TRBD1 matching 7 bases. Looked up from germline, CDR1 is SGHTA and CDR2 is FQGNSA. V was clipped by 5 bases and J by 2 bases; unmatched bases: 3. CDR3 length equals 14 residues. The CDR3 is CASSRDSAYNEQFF. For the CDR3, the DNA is TGTGCCAGCAGCCGGGACAGCGCCTACAATGAGCAGTTCTTC.

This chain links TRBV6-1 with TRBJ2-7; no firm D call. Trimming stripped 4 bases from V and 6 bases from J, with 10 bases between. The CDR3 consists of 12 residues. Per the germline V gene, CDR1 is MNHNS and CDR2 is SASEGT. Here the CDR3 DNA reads TGTGCCAGCAGTGCCTCGCGCTTCGAGCAGTACTTC. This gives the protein CASSASRFEQYF.

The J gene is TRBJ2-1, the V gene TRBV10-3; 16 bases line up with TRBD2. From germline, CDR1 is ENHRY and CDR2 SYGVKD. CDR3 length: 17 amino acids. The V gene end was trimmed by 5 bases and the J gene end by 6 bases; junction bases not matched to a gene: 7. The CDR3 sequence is CAISPSGTSGRANEQFF. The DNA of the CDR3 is TGTGCCATCAGTCCGTCCGGGACTAGCGGGAGGGCCAATGAGCAGTTCTTC.

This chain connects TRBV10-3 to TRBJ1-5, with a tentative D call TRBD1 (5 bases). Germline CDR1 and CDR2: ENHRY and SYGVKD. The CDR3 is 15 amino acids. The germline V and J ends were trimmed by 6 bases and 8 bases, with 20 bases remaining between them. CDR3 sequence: CAIRGVGGDSEPQHF. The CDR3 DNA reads TGTGCCATCAGGGGGGTCGGGGGGGATTCGGAGCCCCAGCATTTT.

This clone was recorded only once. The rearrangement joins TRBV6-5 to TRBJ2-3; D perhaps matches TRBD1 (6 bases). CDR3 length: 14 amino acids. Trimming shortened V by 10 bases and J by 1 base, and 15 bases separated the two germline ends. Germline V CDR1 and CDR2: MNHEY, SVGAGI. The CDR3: CATAGGVRTDTQYF. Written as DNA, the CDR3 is TGTGCCACCGCTGGGGGCGTCCGCACAGATACGCAGTATTTT.

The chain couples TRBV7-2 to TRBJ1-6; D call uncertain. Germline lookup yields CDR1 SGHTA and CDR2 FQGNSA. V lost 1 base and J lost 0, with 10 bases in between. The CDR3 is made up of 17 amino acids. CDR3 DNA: TGTGCCAGCAGCTTAGACAGTGGGAGCTCCTATAATTCACCCCTCCACTTT. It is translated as CASSLDSGSSYNSPLHF.

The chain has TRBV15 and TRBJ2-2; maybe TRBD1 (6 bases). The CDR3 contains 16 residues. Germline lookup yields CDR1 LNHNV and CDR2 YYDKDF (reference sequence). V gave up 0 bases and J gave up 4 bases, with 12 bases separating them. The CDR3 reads CATSRDPRGSTGELFF. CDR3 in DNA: TGTGCCACCAGCAGAGATCCCAGGGGATCCACCGGGGAGCTGTTTTTT.

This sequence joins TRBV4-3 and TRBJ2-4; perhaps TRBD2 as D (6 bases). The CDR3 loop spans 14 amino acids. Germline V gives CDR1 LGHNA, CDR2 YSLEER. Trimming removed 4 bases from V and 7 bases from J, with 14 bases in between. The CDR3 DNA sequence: TGCGCCAGCAGCCGCGGGACCGAGGGGAACATTCAGTACTTC. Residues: CASSRGTEGNIQYF.

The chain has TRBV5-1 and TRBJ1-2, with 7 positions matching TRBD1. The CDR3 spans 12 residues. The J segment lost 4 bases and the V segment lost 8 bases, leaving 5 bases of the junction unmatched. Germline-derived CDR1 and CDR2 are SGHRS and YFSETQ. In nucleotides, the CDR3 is TGCGCCAGTTCAGGGGGTGTCTATGGCTACACCTTC. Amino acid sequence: CASSGGVYGYTF.

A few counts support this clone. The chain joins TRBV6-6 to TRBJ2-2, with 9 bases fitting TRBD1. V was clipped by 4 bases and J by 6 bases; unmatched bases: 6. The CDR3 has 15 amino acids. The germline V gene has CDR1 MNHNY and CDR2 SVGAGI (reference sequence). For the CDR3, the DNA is TGTGCCAGCAGTTTCACAGGGGGCTGGTCCGGGGAGCTGTTTTTT. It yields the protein CASSFTGGWSGELFF.